Here is one TCR beta chain with its context. Its antigen has not been determined. Base qualities are not provided; no much larger clone lies one nucleotide away. Each collaborating institution followed its own protocols to collect whole blood in K2EDTA tubes. For TCRbeta analysis, collaborator samples were shipped as frozen whole blood, as isolated PBMCs, or as DNA extracted from either sample type. This sample was included in a study of blood T cell repertoires in COVID-19 (dated by TCRdb to the early 2020s). Regarding the study in general: Samples from collaborators originated in the United States, Italy and Spain and spanned both the acute and convalescent phases of COVID-19. Samples were obtained from the ongoing ImmuneRACE study (first 160 participants) and from some 1,200 subjects provided by 6 global collaborators. Sample metadata almost always included a de-identified subject ID, COVID-19 status, age in years and sex. The repertoires were released in a freely available public database intended as a resource for research on the immune response to SARS-CoV-2. The dataset comprised deeply sampled blood TCRbeta repertoires from subjects exposed to, actively infected with, or recovered from COVID-19. The prospective study material was composed of cDNA or gDNA derived from T cells, B-cell-depleted T cells, or PBMCs. Where HLA class I and class II types were available, the types were taken from metadata supplied by the sample provider, not from assay-based typing. Results and caveats for the whole study, not just this receptor: Clinical and demographic metadata were provided uncurated, with the amount varying by source and participant.

Germline trimming: 6 bases from V, 0 bases from J; junction bases outside gene matches: 7. CDR1 and CDR2, looked up from the germline V gene, are SNHLY and FYNNEI. The CDR3, from cysteine to phenylalanine, totals 15 residues. The kept DNA is CDR3 alone, 45 bases in frame from the first base. TCRbeta CDR3 regions were amplified from genomic DNA using the immunoSEQ Assay, a bias-controlled multiplex PCR. Under the source paper's analysis protocol: Within the assay, amplification of reference gene primers was used to estimate how many nucleated cells each sample contained. To quantify the absolute abundance of each unique TCRbeta CDR3 rearrangement, sequence reads were collapsed and filtered. Productive Simpson clonality was computed per sample as the square root of Simpson's diversity index over productive rearrangements. Here the immuneACCESS table is served through TCRdb, limited to in-frame sequences with V and J called. Missing clones are a known gap in these copies; in checked studies unresolved V genes cover under half, and the rest lacks a known reason. The V and J calls and clone size were taken over from that table, and D and trimming were inferred from the DNA. The sample yields some 250,000 clones; about four fifths were counted once. The ten most abundant clones make up 2.5% to 3% of the sample.

Sequencing was carried out using peripheral blood. The chain couples TRBV2 to TRBJ2-7, and 8 junction bases match TRBD1. The clonotype comes from a woman aged 55-70 years with active or convalescent COVID-19. The CDR3: CASSAGQGVSYEQYF. The DNA is as follows: TGTGCCAGCAGCGCCGGACAGGGCGTCTCCTACGAGCAGTACTTC.